The 19 T cell receptor beta chains in this list originate from one sample, sequenced in a study of graft-versus-host responses after intestinal transplantation. For these TCRs, the target antigens are not known. Sequenced by immunoSEQ multiplex PCR; TCRdb stores in-frame clones only, minus some. The repertoire holds some 88,000 clones, with just over 90% as singletons. This material consisted of unstimulated CD8+ T cells sorted from spleen or lymph node cells, taken before intestinal transplant. These receptors came from a human donor who received an intestinal transplant.

Regarding this clone: Other DNA sequences in this sample translate to the same CDR3. The chain uses TRBV19 and TRBJ2-2; D may be TRBD2 (7 bases). Trimming left V 3 bases short and J 4 bases short, with 12 bases between. Germline V gives CDR1 LNHDA, CDR2 SQIVND (reference sequence). This CDR3 region has 15 residues. The CDR3 here is CASSIGGAGTGELFF. The CDR3 DNA follows: TGTGCCAGTAGTATTGGGGGGGCGGGCACCGGGGAGCTGTTTTTT.

The chain recombines TRBV27 with TRBJ1-1; D gene unclear. Trimming removed 2 bases at V and 1 base at J, with 11 bases between. Germline V CDR1 and CDR2: MNHEY, SMNVEV (reference sequence). This CDR3 is built from 15 residues. The CDR3 coding sequence is TGTGCCAGCAGTTTAAGGCGACTGCCGAACACTGAAGCTTTCTTT. It encodes CASSLRRLPNTEAFF.

In this sample, this clone turned up once. This chain uses TRBV2 with TRBJ1-4; maybe TRBD1 (5 bases). The CDR3 has 16 amino acids. CDR1 is SNHLY, CDR2 FYNNEI, per germline. Deletions cut 2 bases from V and 6 bases from J, with 16 bases between. The CDR3, as DNA: TGTGCCAGCAGTGAACTTCCGGGGGATGTGGATGAAAAACTGTTTTTT. Protein product: CASSELPGDVDEKLFF.

CDR3: CAISSVPGANVLTF. CDR3 bases: TGTGCCATCAGTTCCGTTCCTGGGGCCAACGTCCTGACTTTC. J is TRBJ2-6 and V is TRBV10-3; D is unresolved. V lost 5 bases and J 2 bases, leaving 7 bases between the germline ends. Germline V gene sequence: CDR1 ENHRY, CDR2 SYGVKD. The CDR3 runs to 14 residues.

V usage is TRBV4-3 and J usage is TRBJ2-7; D perhaps matches TRBD1 (6 bases). Trimming stripped 1 base from V and 2 bases from J, with 12 bases between. The CDR3 spans 15 residues. Germline CDR1 LGHNA, CDR2 YSLEER. CDR3 in amino acids: CASSQGTQGPYEQYF. The CDR3, as DNA: TGCGCCAGCAGCCAAGGAACCCAGGGGCCCTACGAGCAGTACTTC.

This clone was counted once. This chain connects TRBV11-2 to TRBJ2-3; TRBD2 is a possible D gene (6 bases). The CDR3 runs 15 residues. Per germline, CDR1 SGHAT and CDR2 FQNNGV. Trimming pared 5 bases from V and 7 bases from J, leaving 19 bases between. CDR3 loop: CASSLLAGEVYTQYF. DNA of the CDR3: TGTGCCAGCAGCCTGCTAGCTGGGGAGGTTTATACGCAGTATTTT.

This clone was seen just once. The rearrangement links TRBV7-2 to TRBJ2-7; 7 bases are a match to TRBD2. Germline V gene lookup returns CDR1 SGHTA and CDR2 FQGNSA. V was pared by 5 bases and J by 0 bases, with 16 bases of the junction left unmatched. CDR3 size: 18 residues. CDR3 protein: CASSVLPAGRGSSYEQYF. In DNA, the CDR3 is TGTGCCAGCAGCGTACTCCCGGCGGGGCGGGGGAGCTCCTACGAGCAGTACTTC.

The chain couples TRBV4-3 to TRBJ2-7; tentatively, D is TRBD1 (6 bases). Germline loops: CDR1 LGHNA, CDR2 YSLEER. V dropped 0 bases and J dropped 0 bases, with 12 bases sitting between them. The CDR3 is 16 amino acids. Written as DNA, the CDR3 is TGCGCCAGCAGCCAAGATTGGGACACCTACTCCTACGAGCAGTACTTC. It specifies CASSQDWDTYSYEQYF.

This clone came up once. The rearrangement links TRBV5-6 to TRBJ2-1; 9 bases align to TRBD2. J was trimmed by 4 bases and V by 0 bases; bases with no gene match: 2. The CDR3 is 15 residues long. Germline V gives CDR1 SGHDT, CDR2 YYEEEE. The CDR3 DNA reads as TGTGCCAGCAGCTTGGGCGGGGGGGTATACAATGAGCAGTTCTTC. Protein: CASSLGGGVYNEQFF.

The rearrangement uses TRBV14 and TRBJ2-5; the D is unclear. CDR1 is SGHDN and CDR2 is FVKESK in the germline V gene. There are 14 residues in the CDR3. The ends were cut back, 1 base at V and 2 bases at J, with 8 bases in the middle. This CDR3 reads CASSQVGDQETQYF. In nucleotides, the CDR3 is TGTGCCAGCAGCCAAGTAGGAGATCAAGAGACCCAGTACTTC.

The V gene is TRBV7-8, the J gene TRBJ1-1; D gene unclear. Germline loops: CDR1 SGHVS, CDR2 FQNEAQ. CDR3 length: 16 residues. Trimming left V 1 base short and J 3 bases short, with 15 bases between. CDR3 sequence: CASSLEGDMPDTEAFF. Here the CDR3 DNA reads TGTGCCAGCAGCTTAGAGGGAGACATGCCGGACACTGAAGCTTTCTTT.

The gene calls are TRBV21-1 and TRBJ2-4; TRBD1 is the table's D call, not checked against the DNA. TRBV21-1 is a pseudogene locus. The CDR3 covers 19 residues. CDR3 sequence: CASSNCGQGDGLAKNIQYF. CDR3 in DNA: TGTGCCAGCAGCAATTGTGGACAGGGAGATGGGTTAGCCAAAAACATTCAGTACTTC.

V is TRBV27 and J is TRBJ1-5, with TRBD1 as a possible D gene (5 bases). Germline assignment: CDR1 MNHEY and CDR2 SMNVEV (reference sequence). Trimming shortened V by 5 bases and J by 6 bases, and 11 bases separated the two germline ends. The CDR3 spans 13 residues. CDR3 protein: CASSIGVGQPQHF. The CDR3, as DNA: TGTGCCAGCAGTATAGGGGTAGGTCAGCCCCAGCATTTT.

The rearrangement joins TRBV14 to TRBJ2-7; 11 nucleotides line up with TRBD1. The CDR3 covers 17 residues. Germline trimming cut 2 bases from V and 6 bases from J; bases unmatched to any gene: 12. In germline, CDR1 is SGHDN, CDR2 FVKESK. For the CDR3, the DNA is TGTGCCAGCAGCCAACTGAGAACGGGACAGGGGGTCCCCGAGCAGTACTTC. Translated: CASSQLRTGQGVPEQYF.

This chain links TRBV6-1 with TRBJ2-7, with D unresolved. V was pared by 8 bases and J by 2 bases, with 10 bases between. The CDR3 totals 12 residues. Germline CDR1 is MNHNS and CDR2 is SASEGT. The CDR3, as DNA: TGTGCCAGCGGCCAGATAACCTACGAGCAGTACTTC. It specifies CASGQITYEQYF.

The CDR3 DNA follows: TGCGCCAGCAGCCAAGATATCGAGGGGGCTCTCTATGGCTACACCTTC. As protein: CASSQDIEGALYGYTF. This rearrangement joins TRBV4-3 to TRBJ1-2; 7 nucleotides match TRBD1. With V trimmed by 0 bases and J by 4 bases, 8 bases remained unmatched. In germline, CDR1 is LGHNA, CDR2 YSLEER. The CDR3 spans 16 residues.

J is TRBJ2-7 and V is TRBV4-1; 7 nucleotides agree with TRBD2. The CDR3 is made up of 14 amino acids. Trimming removed 1 base from V and 0 bases from J; junction bases left unmatched: 0. Germline values: CDR1 MGHRA, CDR2 YSYEKL. The CDR3 region has the DNA TGCGCCAGCAGCCAAGGCGGGAGCTCCTACGAGCAGTACTTC. Protein sequence: CASSQGGSSYEQYF.

This chain uses TRBV7-9 with TRBJ1-2, with 9 bases that match TRBD1. Germline V gene lookup returns CDR1 SEHNR and CDR2 FQNEAQ (reference sequence). The CDR3 is made up of 15 amino acids. V lost 3 bases, J lost 1 base, and 3 bases stayed unmatched. The CDR3 sequence is CASSFGTGSNYGYTF. In DNA form, the CDR3 reads TGTGCCAGCAGCTTTGGGACAGGGAGTAACTATGGCTACACCTTC.

V usage is TRBV5-6 and J usage is TRBJ1-1; no firm D call. This CDR3 is 12 amino acids long. V was cut by 4 bases and J by 8 bases, with 12 bases left in between. Germline CDR1 reads SGHDT; CDR2 reads YYEEEE. The CDR3 DNA reads as TGTGCCAGCAGCCTTGAGGGATCCGAAGCTTTCTTT. It specifies CASSLEGSEAFF.